These 10 T cell receptor beta chains came from one sample sequenced in a study of blood T cell repertoires in COVID-19. The assay was immunoSEQ multiplex PCR, and TCRdb's table has in-frame clones only and misses some. The sample records about 260,000 clones, about 89% being singletons. The sequenced sample consisted of peripheral blood. These receptor sequences come from a woman aged 40-49 years who had recovered from COVID-19.

The chain recombines TRBV10-2 with TRBJ1-4, with 8 bases fitting TRBD1. The junction had 8 bases not matched to a gene; V was cut back by 6 bases and J by 8 bases. The germline V gene has CDR1 WSHSY and CDR2 SAAADI. CDR3 length: 14 residues. CDR3 in amino acids: CASRTWTGQEKLFF. CDR3 DNA: TGCGCCAGCAGAACCTGGACAGGGCAGGAAAAACTGTTTTTT.

V and J are TRBV15 and TRBJ1-5; D is unclear. The CDR3 sequence is 14 residues long. Germline loops: CDR1 LNHNV, CDR2 YYDKDF (reference sequence). With 3 bases removed from V and 0 bases from J, the gap between germline ends came to 6 bases. The CDR3 sequence: CATSREYSNQPQHF. The CDR3 DNA is TGTGCCACCAGCAGGGAGTATAGCAATCAGCCCCAGCATTTT. Using reference TRBV15 and TRBJ1-5 for the parts outside the CDR3, the full variable domain is DAMVIQNPRYQVTQFGKPVTLSCSQTLNHNVMYWYQQKSSQAPKLLFHYYDKDFNNEADTPDNFQSRRPNTSFCFLDIRSPGLGDTAMYLCATSREYSNQPQHFGDGTRLSIL.

This chain uses TRBV4-3 with TRBJ2-2, with 9 bases lining up with TRBD1. CDR3 length: 17 residues. V lost 0 bases to trimming and J lost 7 bases; unmatched junction nucleotides: 9. Germline V lookup: CDR1 LGHNA, CDR2 YSLEER. CDR3 residues: CASSQDWGTGTHGELFF. The CDR3 coding sequence is TGCGCCAGCAGCCAAGATTGGGGGACAGGGACCCACGGGGAGCTGTTTTTT.

V and J are TRBV6-2 or TRBV6-3 and TRBJ1-1, with 11 bases matching TRBD1. Trimming at V came to 4 bases and at J to 12 bases, leaving 4 bases not matched to a gene. The CDR3 is made up of 12 amino acids. CDR1 is MNHEY and CDR2 is SVGEGT in the germline V gene. DNA of the CDR3: TGTGCCAGCAGTTTGGGACAGGGGGGAACTTTCTTT. Translating it yields CASSLGQGGTFF.

This clone has more than one count but fewer than ten. The chain couples TRBV19 to TRBJ1-3, with D maybe TRBD1 (5 bases). Looked up from germline, CDR1 is LNHDA and CDR2 is SQIVND (reference sequence). The length of the CDR3 is 14 residues. Trimming cost V 6 bases and J 2 bases, with 11 bases left between them. The CDR3: CASSYRPPGNTIYF. The CDR3, as DNA: TGTGCCAGTAGCTACAGGCCGCCTGGAAACACCATATATTTT. Full variable domain (outside the CDR3, taken from reference TRBV19 and TRBJ1-3): DGGITQSPKYLFRKEGQNVTLSCEQNLNHDAMYWYRQDPGQGLRLIYYSQIVNDFQKGDIAEGYSVSREKKESFPLTVTSAQKNPTAFYLCASSYRPPGNTIYFGEGSWLTVV.

The rearrangement links TRBV27 to TRBJ1-4, with D perhaps matching TRBD1 (5 bases). Germline V CDR1 and CDR2: MNHEY, SMNVEV (reference sequence). The CDR3 is 15 residues long. Trimming pared 8 bases from V and 8 bases from J, leaving 21 bases between. In DNA, the CDR3 is TGTGCCAGCCGGCCGGGGACTTTTAGTGGGGAAAAACTGTTTTTT. Amino acids: CASRPGTFSGEKLFF.

J is TRBJ1-6 and V is TRBV9, with 10 bases matching TRBD1. The CDR3 runs to 15 residues. The germline V gene encodes CDR1 SGDLS and CDR2 YYNGEE. V lost 3 bases and J lost 10; bases outside the gene matches: 7. CDR3 bases: TGTGCCAGCAGCGCACAAGGGGACAGGGGCTCACCCCTCCACTTT. It codes for CASSAQGDRGSPLHF.

This chain joins TRBV7-2 and TRBJ2-7; D is uncertain. Trimming took 1 base from V and 7 from J, leaving 17 bases between them. Germline V gene data show CDR1 as SGHTA and CDR2 as FQGNSA. The CDR3 is made up of 15 amino acids. This CDR3 reads CASSLGDRYGAEQYF. CDR3 DNA: TGTGCCAGCAGCTTAGGCGACCGTTACGGAGCGGAGCAGTACTTC.

Only one count was recorded for this clone. CDR3 sequence reads: CASSLRGTGGYSANTEAFF. DNA of the CDR3: TGTGCCAGCAGCTTAAGGGGGACAGGGGGCTACTCTGCGAACACTGAAGCTTTCTTT. The rearrangement uses TRBV7-6 and TRBJ1-1; 12 positions match TRBD1. CDR3 length: 19 residues. Germline V gene lookup returns CDR1 SGHVS and CDR2 FNYEAQ. V dropped 2 bases and J dropped 1; count of bases not matched to a gene: 11.

This clone was detected only a few times. This rearrangement joins TRBV7-2 to TRBJ2-1, with D hard to call. The germline V and J ends were trimmed by 3 bases and 10 bases, with 13 bases remaining between them. CDR1 and CDR2 from the germline V gene are SGHTA and FQGNSA. The CDR3 runs 13 residues. The CDR3 region is CASSLGFYREQFF. The CDR3 DNA sequence: TGTGCCAGCAGCTTGGGCTTCTACCGCGAGCAGTTCTTC.